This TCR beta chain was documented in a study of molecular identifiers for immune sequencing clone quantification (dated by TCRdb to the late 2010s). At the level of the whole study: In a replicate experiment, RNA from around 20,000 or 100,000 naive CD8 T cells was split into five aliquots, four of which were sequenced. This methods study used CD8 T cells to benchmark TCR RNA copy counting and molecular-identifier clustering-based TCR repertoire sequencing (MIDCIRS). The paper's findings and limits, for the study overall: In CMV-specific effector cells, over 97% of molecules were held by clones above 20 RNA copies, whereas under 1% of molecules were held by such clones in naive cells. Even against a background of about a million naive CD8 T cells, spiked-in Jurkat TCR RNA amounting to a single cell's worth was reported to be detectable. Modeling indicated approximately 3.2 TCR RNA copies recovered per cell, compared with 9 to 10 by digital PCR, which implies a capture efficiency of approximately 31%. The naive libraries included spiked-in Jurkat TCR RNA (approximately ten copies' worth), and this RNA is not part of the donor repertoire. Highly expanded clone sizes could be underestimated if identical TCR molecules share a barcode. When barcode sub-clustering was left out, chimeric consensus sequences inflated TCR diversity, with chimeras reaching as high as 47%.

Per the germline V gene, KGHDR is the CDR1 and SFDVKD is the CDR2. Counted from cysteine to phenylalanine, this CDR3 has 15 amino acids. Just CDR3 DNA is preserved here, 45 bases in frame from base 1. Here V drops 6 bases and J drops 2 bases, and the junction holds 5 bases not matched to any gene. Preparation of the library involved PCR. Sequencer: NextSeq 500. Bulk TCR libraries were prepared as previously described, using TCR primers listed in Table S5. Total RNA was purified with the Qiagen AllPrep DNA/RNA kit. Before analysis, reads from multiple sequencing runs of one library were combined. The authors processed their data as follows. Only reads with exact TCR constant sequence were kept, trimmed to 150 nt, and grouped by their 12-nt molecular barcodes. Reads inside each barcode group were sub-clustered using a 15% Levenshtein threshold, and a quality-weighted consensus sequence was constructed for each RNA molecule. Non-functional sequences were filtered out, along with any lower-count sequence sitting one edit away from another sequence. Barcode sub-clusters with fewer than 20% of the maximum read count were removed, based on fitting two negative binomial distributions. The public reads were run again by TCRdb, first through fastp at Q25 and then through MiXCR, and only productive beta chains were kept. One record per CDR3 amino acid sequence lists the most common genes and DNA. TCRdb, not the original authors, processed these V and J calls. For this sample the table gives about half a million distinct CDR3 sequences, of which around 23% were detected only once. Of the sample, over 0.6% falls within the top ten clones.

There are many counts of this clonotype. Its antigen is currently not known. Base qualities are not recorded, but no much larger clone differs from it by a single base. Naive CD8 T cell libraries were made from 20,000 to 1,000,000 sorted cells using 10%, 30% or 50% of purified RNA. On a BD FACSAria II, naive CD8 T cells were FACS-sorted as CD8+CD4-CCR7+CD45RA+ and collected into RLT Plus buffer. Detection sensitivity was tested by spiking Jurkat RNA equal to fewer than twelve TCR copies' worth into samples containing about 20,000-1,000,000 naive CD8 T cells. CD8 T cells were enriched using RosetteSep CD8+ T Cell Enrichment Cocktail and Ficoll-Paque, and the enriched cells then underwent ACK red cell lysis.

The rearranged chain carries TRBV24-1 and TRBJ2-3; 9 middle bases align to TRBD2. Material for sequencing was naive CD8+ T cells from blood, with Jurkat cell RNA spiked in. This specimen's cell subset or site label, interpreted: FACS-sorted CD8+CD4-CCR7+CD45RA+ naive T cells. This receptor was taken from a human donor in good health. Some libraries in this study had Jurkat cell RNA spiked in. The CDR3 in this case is CATSPLAGNTDTQYF. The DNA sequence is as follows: TGTGCCACCAGTCCTCTAGCGGGAAACACAGATACGCAGTATTTT.